This T cell receptor (beta chain) was retrieved from a study of regulatory T cells in long-lasting Graves disease. Study in general: By definition, persistent Graves' disease involved antithyroid drugs for over 5 years alongside positive TSH receptor antibodies.

Documented time point: persistent/refractory GD, antithyroid drugs over 5 years with positive TRAb. PBMC-extracted RNA yielded the TCR library. A note on this clonotype: What it binds is not known.

J gave up 5 bases and V 5 bases, and 14 bases lay outside the gene matches. CDR3 length: 16 residues. Germline V gives CDR1 MGHDK, CDR2 SYGVNS. Construction of the TCR beta libraries employed iRepertoire HTBI primers in conjunction with Arm-PCR of CDR3 regions. In the authors' workflow: The samples yielded roughly 64 TRBV and roughly 13 TRBJ segments. Each CDR3 protein gets one entry after TCRdb re-called the multiplex PCR reads with MiXCR. TCRdb, rather than the study authors, made the V and J calls. Of 300,000 to 500,000 distinct CDR3 sequences listed, around 20% are singletons. Study-wide points: Lower TCR diversity characterized persistent Graves' patients relative to newly diagnosed patients. The study found TRBV28, TRBJ1-2 and TRBJ2-5 favored in persistent disease.

This receptor was taken from a female donor with Graves disease. The starting material was peripheral blood mononuclear cells (PBMCs), obtained when the disease was refractory, from a patient treated with antithyroid drugs. This rearrangement joins TRBV25-1 to TRBJ2-7; 8 positions match TRBD1. The CDR3 region is CASSPSPDRGTHEQYF. The CDR3 region has the DNA TGTGCCAGCAGTCCGAGCCCCGACAGGGGAACCCACGAGCAGTACTTC.